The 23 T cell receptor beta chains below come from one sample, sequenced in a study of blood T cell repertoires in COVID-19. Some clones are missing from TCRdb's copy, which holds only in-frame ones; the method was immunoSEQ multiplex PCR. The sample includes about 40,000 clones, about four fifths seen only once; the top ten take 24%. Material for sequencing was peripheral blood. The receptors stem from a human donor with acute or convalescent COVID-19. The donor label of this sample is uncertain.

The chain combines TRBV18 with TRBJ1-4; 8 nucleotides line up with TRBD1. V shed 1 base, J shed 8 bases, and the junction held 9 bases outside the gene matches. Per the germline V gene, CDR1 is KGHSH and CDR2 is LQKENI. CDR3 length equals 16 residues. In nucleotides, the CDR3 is TGTGCCAGCTCACCACAACGAACAGGGGGGTACGAAAAACTGTTTTTT. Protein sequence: CASSPQRTGGYEKLFF.

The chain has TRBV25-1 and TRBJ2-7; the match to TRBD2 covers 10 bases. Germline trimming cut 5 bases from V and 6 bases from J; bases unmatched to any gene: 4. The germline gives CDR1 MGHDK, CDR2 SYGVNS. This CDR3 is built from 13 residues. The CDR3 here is CASSLAGGFEQYF. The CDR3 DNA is TGTGCCAGCAGTTTAGCGGGAGGTTTCGAGCAGTACTTC.

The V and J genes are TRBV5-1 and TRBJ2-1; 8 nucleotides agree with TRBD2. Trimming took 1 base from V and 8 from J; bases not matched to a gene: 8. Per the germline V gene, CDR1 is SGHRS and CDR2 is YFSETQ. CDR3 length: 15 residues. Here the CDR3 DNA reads TGCGCCAGCAGCTTGTCGGGGGGGCTTTTCGATGAGCAGTTCTTC. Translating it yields CASSLSGGLFDEQFF.

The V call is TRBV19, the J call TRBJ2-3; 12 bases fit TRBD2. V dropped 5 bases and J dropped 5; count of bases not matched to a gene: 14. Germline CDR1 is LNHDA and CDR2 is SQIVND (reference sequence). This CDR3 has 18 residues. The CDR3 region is CASSYQASGGARGDTQYF. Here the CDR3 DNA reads TGTGCCAGTAGTTACCAGGCTAGCGGGGGGGCCAGGGGAGATACGCAGTATTTT.

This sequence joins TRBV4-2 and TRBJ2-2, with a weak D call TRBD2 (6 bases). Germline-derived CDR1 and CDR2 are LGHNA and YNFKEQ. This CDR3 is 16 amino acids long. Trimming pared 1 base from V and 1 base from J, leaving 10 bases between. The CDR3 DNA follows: TGTGCCAGCAGCCAAGGGGTAGCGGAGAACACCGGGGAGCTGTTTTTT. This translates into CASSQGVAENTGELFF.

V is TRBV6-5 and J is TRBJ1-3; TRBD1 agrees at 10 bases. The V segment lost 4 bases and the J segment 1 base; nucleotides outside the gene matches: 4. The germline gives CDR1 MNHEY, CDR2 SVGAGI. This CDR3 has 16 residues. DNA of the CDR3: TGTGCCAGCAGTTCTCGACAGGGGGCTTCTGGAAACACCATATATTTT. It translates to CASSSRQGASGNTIYF.

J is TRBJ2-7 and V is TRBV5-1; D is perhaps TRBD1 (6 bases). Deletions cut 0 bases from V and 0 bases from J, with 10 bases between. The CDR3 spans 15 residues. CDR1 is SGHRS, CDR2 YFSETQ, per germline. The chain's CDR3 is CASSLEQGPSYEQYF. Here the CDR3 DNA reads TGCGCCAGCAGCTTGGAACAGGGTCCCTCCTACGAGCAGTACTTC. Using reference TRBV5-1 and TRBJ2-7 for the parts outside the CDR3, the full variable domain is KAGVTQTPRYLIKTRGQQVTLSCSPISGHRSVSWYQQTPGQGLQFLFEYFSETQRNKGNFPGRFSGRQFSNSRSEMNVSTLELGDSALYLCASSLEQGPSYEQYFGPGTRLTVT.

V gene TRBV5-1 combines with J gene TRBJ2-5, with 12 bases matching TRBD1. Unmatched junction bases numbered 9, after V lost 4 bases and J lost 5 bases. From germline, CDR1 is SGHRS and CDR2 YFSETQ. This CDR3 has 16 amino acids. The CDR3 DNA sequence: TGCGCCAGCAGCACAGGGACAGGGGGCAGGGGTGAGACCCAGTACTTC. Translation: CASSTGTGGRGETQYF. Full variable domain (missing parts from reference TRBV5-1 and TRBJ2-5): KAGVTQTPRYLIKTRGQQVTLSCSPISGHRSVSWYQQTPGQGLQFLFEYFSETQRNKGNFPGRFSGRQFSNSRSEMNVSTLELGDSALYLCASSTGTGGRGETQYFGPGTRLLVL.

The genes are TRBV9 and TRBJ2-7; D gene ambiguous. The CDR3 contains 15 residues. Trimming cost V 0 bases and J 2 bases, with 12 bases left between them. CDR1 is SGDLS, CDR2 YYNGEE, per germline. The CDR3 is CASSVERTGPYEQYF. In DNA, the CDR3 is TGTGCCAGCAGCGTAGAAAGAACGGGTCCCTACGAGCAGTACTTC.

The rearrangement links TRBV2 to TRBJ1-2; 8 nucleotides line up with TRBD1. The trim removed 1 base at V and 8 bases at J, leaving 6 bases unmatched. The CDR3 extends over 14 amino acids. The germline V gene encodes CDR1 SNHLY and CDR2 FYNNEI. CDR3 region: CASSEGTGSGGYTF. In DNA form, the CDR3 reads TGTGCCAGCAGTGAAGGGACAGGGTCCGGAGGCTACACCTTC.

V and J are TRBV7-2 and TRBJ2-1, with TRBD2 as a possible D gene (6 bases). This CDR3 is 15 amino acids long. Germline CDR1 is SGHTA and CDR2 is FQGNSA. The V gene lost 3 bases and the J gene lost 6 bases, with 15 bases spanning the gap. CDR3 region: CASSFTGRDSNEQFF. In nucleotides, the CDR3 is TGTGCCAGCAGCTTCACCGGCCGGGACTCCAATGAGCAGTTCTTC.

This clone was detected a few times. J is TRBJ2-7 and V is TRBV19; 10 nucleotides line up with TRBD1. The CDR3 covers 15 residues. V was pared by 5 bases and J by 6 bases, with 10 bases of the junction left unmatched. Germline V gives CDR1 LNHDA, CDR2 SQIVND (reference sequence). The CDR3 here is CASSARDRGQGEQYF. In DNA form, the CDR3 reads TGTGCCAGTAGTGCCCGGGACAGGGGTCAAGGCGAGCAGTACTTC. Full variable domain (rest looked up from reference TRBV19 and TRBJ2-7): DGGITQSPKYLFRKEGQNVTLSCEQNLNHDAMYWYRQDPGQGLRLIYYSQIVNDFQKGDIAEGYSVSREKKESFPLTVTSAQKNPTAFYLCASSARDRGQGEQYFGPGTRLTVT.

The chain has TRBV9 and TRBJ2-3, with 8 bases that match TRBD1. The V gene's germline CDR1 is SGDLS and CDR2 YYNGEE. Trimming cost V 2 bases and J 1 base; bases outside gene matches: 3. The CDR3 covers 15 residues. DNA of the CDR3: TGTGCCAGCAGCGTTTGGACAGGGCGCACAGATACGCAGTATTTT. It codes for CASSVWTGRTDTQYF.

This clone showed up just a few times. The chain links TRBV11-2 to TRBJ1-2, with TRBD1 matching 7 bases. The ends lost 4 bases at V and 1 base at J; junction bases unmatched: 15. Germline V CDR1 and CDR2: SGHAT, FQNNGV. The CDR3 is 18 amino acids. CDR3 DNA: TGTGCCAGCAGCTCAATCCGGGACAGAACTAAATTTAACTATGGCTACACCTTC. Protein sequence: CASSSIRDRTKFNYGYTF.

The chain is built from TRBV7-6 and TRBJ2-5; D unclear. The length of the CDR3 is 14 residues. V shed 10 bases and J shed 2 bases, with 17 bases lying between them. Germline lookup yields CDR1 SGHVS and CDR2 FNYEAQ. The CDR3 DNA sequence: TGTGCCACCACCCCGAGCTCGCTACAAGAGACCCAGTACTTC. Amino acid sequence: CATTPSSLQETQYF.

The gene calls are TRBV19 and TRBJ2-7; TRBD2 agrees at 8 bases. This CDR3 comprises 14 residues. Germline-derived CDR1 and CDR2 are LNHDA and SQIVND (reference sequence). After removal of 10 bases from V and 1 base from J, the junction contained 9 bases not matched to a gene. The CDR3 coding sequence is TGTGCCACAAGAAGCGGGAGTCGATCCTACGAGCAGTACTTC. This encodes CATRSGSRSYEQYF.

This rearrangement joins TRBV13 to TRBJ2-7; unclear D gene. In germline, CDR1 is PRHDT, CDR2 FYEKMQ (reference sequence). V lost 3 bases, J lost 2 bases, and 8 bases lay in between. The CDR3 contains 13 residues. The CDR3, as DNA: TGTGCCAGCAGCTTCCTGCCGGCCTACGAGCAGTACTTC. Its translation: CASSFLPAYEQYF.

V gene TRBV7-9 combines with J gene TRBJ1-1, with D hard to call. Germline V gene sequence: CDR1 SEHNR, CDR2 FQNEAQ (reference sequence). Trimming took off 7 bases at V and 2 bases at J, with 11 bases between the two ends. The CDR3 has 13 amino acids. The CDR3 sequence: CASIGGPNTEAFF. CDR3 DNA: TGTGCCAGCATAGGAGGGCCTAACACTGAAGCTTTCTTT. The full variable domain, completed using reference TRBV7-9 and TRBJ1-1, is DTGVSQNPRHKITKRGQNVTFRCDPISEHNRLYWYRQTLGQGPEFLTYFQNEAQLEKSRLLSDRFSAERPKGSFSTLEIQRTEQGDSAMYLCASIGGPNTEAFFGQGTRLTVV.

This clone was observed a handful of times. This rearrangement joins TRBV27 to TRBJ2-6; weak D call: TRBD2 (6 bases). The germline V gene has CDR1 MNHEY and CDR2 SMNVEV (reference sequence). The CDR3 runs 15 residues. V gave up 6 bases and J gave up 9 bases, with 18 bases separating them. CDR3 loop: CASRTTGTGFNVLTF. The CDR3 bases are TGTGCCAGCAGGACGACCGGGACTGGGTTCAACGTCCTGACTTTC.

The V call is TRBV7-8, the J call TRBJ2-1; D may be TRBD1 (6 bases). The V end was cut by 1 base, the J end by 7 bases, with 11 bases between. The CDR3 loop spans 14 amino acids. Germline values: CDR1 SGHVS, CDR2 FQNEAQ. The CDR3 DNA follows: TGTGCCAGCAGCTTAGGTAACAGGGCTAATGAGCAGTTCTTC. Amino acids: CASSLGNRANEQFF.

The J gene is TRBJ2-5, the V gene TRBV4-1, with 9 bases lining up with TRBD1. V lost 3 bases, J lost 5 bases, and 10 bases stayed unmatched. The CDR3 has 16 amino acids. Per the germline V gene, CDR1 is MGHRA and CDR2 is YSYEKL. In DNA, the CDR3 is TGCGCCAGCAGCCATTCTCAACAGGGGGCTCGGGAGACCCAGTACTTC. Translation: CASSHSQQGARETQYF.

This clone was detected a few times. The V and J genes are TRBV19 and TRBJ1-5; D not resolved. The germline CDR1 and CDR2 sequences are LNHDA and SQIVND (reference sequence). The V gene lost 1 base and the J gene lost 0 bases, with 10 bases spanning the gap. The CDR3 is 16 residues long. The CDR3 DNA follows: TGTGCCAGTAGTATAGCCCGACTCCTTAGCAATCAGCCCCAGCATTTT. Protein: CASSIARLLSNQPQHF.

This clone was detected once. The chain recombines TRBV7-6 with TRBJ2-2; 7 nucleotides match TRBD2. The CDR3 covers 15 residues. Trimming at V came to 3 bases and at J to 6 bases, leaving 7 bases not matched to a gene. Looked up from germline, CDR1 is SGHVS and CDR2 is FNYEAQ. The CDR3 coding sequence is TGTGCCAGCAGCTTGGGGGGGTCCTCGGCCGGGGAGCTGTTTTTT. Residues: CASSLGGSSAGELFF.